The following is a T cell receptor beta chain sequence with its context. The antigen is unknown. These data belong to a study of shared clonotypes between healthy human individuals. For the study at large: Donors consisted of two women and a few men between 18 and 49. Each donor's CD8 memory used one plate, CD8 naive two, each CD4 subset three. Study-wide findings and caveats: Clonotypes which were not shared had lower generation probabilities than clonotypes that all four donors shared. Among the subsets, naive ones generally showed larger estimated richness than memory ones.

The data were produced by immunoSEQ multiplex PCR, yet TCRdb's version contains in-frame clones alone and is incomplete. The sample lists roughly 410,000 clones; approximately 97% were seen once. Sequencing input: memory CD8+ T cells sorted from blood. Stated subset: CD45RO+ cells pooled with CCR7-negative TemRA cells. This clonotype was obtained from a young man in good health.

The CDR3: CASSFRPQPNSYEQYF. CDR3 bases: TGTGCCAGCAGCTTTCGGCCGCAACCTAACTCCTACGAGCAGTACTTC. V is TRBV5-6 and J is TRBJ2-7; D call uncertain. V lost 2 bases, J lost 0 bases, and 15 bases lay in between. CDR3 length: 16 amino acids. The germline V gene encodes CDR1 SGHDT and CDR2 YYEEEE.